The T cell receptor beta chain under discussion was sequenced for a study of graft-versus-host responses after intestinal transplantation (dated by TCRdb to the early 2020s). With regard to the full study: Recipients received multivisceral, liver-intestinal, or isolated intestinal transplants. All recipients received anti-thymocyte globulin induction followed by maintenance tacrolimus and steroids for roughly 3 years. After intestinal transplantation, graft-versus-host and host-versus-graft alloreactive T cell clones were followed in the graft, circulation and bone marrow using bulk TCR-beta CDR3 sequencing. Alloreactive clones were identified by sequencing pre-transplant mixed lymphocyte reaction products and comparing them with unstimulated pre-transplant donor and recipient T cells. The cohort enrolled about 23 intestinal transplant recipients, one of whom was a retransplant, and a few patients without pretransplant specimens were excluded. Donor T cell macrochimerism was defined as a peak of at least 4% donor T cells among recipient peripheral blood mononuclear cells. Rather than going through the commercial service, samples from a few later patients were sequenced in-house on an Illumina MiSeq and processed with MiXCR.

The full study reports these points: Conclusions were limited by the relatively low number and heterogeneity of intestinal transplant patients. GvH clones were detected in recipient bone marrow, and some appeared earlier in ileal mucosa or blood, consistent with an intestinal mucosal origin. Peak levels of circulating GvH clones were associated with declines in HvG clones early after transplant. In patients with donor T cell macrochimerism, the allografts had high GvH to HvG T cell clonal ratios.

In the first month after transplant, blood samples were collected up to 4 times, and after that at least monthly when available. Regarding this clone: It lacks a known antigen. No base quality information exists; no much larger clone differs at one position.

Libraries were built with the immunoSEQ multiplex PCR assay. For most patients, high-throughput TCR-beta CDR3 sequencing of genomic DNA was performed by Adaptive Biotechnologies. Per the source publication's procedure: TCR sequencing data for roughly 17 patients were retrieved from Adaptive's ImmunoSEQ software; three other patients were processed with MiXCR and VDJtools. CDR3 nucleotide sequences shared by donor and recipient were removed because the origin of these sequences could not be assigned. Alloreactive clones required at least 2-fold expansion over unstimulated cells and minimum CFSE-low frequency of 0.002% (template counts) or 0.001% (read counts). Clones were considered mappable if detected in sequenced pre-transplant spleen, lymph node, or MLR CFSE-low populations of the donor or recipient. Cumulative frequency of alloreactive clones was calculated as a percentage of all sequences weighted by copy number. TCRdb carries this immuneACCESS record with in-frame sequences only. Its versions omit some clonotypes, under half of them owing to an unresolved V gene in the studies checked, with the rest unexplained. That table furnishes V, J and clone size, whereas the DNA furnished D and trimming. The sample contains 75,000 to 100,000 clones, 75% to 95% of them found a single time. The ten most abundant clones make up approximately 16% of the sample.

Material: PBMCs, obtained 450 to 480 days after intestinal transplant. The sequence came from a human patient who received an intestinal transplant, so some T cells may come from the graft donor.

The encoded CDR3 is CASSPGAGGVYEQFF. The DNA sequence is as follows: TGTGCCAGCTCACCGGGGGCAGGGGGTGTGTATGAGCAGTTCTTC. This receptor chain uses TRBV18 and TRBJ2-1, with 7 junctional bases fitting TRBD1. The CDR3, cysteine through phenylalanine, is 15 amino acids long. The CDR3 DNA has 45 bases and is translated from base 1. From a lookup of the germline V gene, CDR1 and CDR2 are KGHSH and LQKENI. From V the trimming removes 3 bases and from J it removes 8 bases, while the gene matches leave 10 bases of the junction unaccounted for.